This entry lists 11 T cell receptor beta chains sequenced from one sample in a study of OX40 agonist ivuxolimab in advanced cancers. TCRdb's copy holds only in-frame clones and misses some; the assay was immunoSEQ multiplex PCR. The data show tens of thousands of clones, under 90% seen once. The specimen was CD4+ or CD8+ T cells sorted from blood, collected in a trial of the OX40 agonist ivuxolimab. The source is an adult with an advanced solid tumor such as melanoma, head and neck, liver or kidney cancer.

This clone was seen a single time. The chain is built from TRBV10-3 and TRBJ2-5; the match to TRBD1 covers 9 bases. V dropped 6 bases and J dropped 5; count of bases not matched to a gene: 10. The CDR3 is 15 amino acids. CDR1 and CDR2 from the germline V gene are ENHRY and SYGVKD. The CDR3 DNA sequence: TGTGCCATCAGCGGACAGGGGTCCAGGTTGGAGACCCAGTACTTC. Its translation: CAISGQGSRLETQYF.

This clone is a singleton in its sample. This chain joins TRBV5-1 and TRBJ1-1, with D uncertain. CDR1 is SGHRS and CDR2 is YFSETQ in the germline V gene. The CDR3 consists of 14 residues. The germline V and J ends were trimmed by 4 bases and 0 bases, with 10 bases remaining between them. The CDR3 sequence is CASSRHGLNTEAFF. The CDR3 nucleotides are TGCGCCAGCAGCCGACACGGCCTGAACACTGAAGCTTTCTTT.

The chain employs TRBV5-4 and TRBJ1-3, with D uncertain. V was clipped by 1 base and J by 6 bases, with 8 bases between them. The length of the CDR3 is 13 residues. CDR1 and CDR2 from the germline V gene are SGHNT and YYREEE (reference sequence). The CDR3, as DNA: TGTGCCAGCAGCTTGACGGGCTCAAACACCATATATTTT. This translates into CASSLTGSNTIYF.

V gene TRBV27 combines with J gene TRBJ2-3, with 10 bases identical to TRBD2. The CDR3 is 16 residues long. CDR1 is MNHEY, CDR2 SMNVEV, per germline (reference sequence). Trimming at V came to 5 bases and at J to 2 bases, leaving 7 bases not matched to a gene. The CDR3 DNA is TGTGCCAGCAGTCCTTGGACTAGCGGTTACACAGATACGCAGTATTTT. Translation gives CASSPWTSGYTDTQYF.

This sequence joins TRBV2 and TRBJ2-7, with unresolved D. Germline V gives CDR1 SNHLY, CDR2 FYNNEI. The length of the CDR3 is 15 residues. V was pared by 5 bases and J by 0 bases, with 14 bases between. CDR3 nucleotide sequence: TGTGCCAGCAGTCAACGGACGGCGTACTCCTACGAGCAGTACTTC. It translates to CASSQRTAYSYEQYF.

This chain uses TRBV21-1 with TRBJ2-1; the listed D gene, TRBD2, was not tested against the DNA. TRBV21-1 is noted as a pseudogene. The CDR3 spans 17 residues. The CDR3: CASSKDLAESSYNEQFF. DNA of the CDR3: TGTGCCAGCAGCAAAGACCTAGCGGAGAGCTCCTACAATGAGCAGTTCTTC.

The V call is TRBV7-3, the J call TRBJ2-1; 10 nucleotides agree with TRBD1. This CDR3 spans 14 amino acids. V shed 0 bases and J 9 bases; nucleotides not matched to a gene: 2. The V gene's germline CDR1 is SGHTA and CDR2 FQGTGA. As DNA, the CDR3 is TGTGCCAGCAGCTTAACGGGACAGGGGACTGAGCAGTTCTTC. Residues: CASSLTGQGTEQFF.

This chain joins TRBV5-1 and TRBJ2-7, with TRBD1 matching 8 bases. The junction had 6 bases not matched to a gene; V was cut back by 8 bases and J by 2 bases. This CDR3 has 13 residues. Germline CDR1 reads SGHRS; CDR2 reads YFSETQ. CDR3 in DNA: TGCGCCAGTCGTAGGACAGGGACCTACGAGCAGTACTTC. Translated, it gives CASRRTGTYEQYF.

The V and J genes are TRBV28 and TRBJ2-5, with D maybe TRBD2 (6 bases). The CDR3 runs to 15 residues. Germline CDR1 and CDR2: MDHEN and SYDVKM. The V gene lost 8 bases and the J gene lost 2 bases, with 18 bases spanning the gap. Here the CDR3 DNA reads TGTGCCAGCTCCCCCTCGGGAGCGCCTCAAGAGACCCAGTACTTC. Protein: CASSPSGAPQETQYF.

V is TRBV30 and J is TRBJ2-3; D may be TRBD1 (5 bases). Trimming left V 4 bases short and J 7 bases short, with 9 bases between. Germline V gene lookup returns CDR1 GTSNPN and CDR2 SVGIG (reference sequence). This CDR3 is 11 amino acids long. The CDR3 reads CAWKGANTQYF. The CDR3 region has the DNA TGTGCCTGGAAAGGGGCGAATACGCAGTATTTT.

The gene calls are TRBV7-2 and TRBJ2-3; D is uncertain. The CDR3 runs 12 residues. Germline CDR1 is SGHTA and CDR2 is FQGNSA. V lost 3 bases, J lost 5 bases, and 6 bases lay in between. The CDR3 here is CASSFMGDTQYF. DNA for the CDR3: TGTGCCAGCAGCTTTATGGGAGATACGCAGTATTTT. Using reference TRBV7-2 and TRBJ2-3 for the parts outside the CDR3, the full variable domain is GAGVSQSPSNKVTEKGKDVELRCDPISGHTALYWYRQSLGQGLEFLIYFQGNSAPDKSGLPSDRFSAERTGGSVSTLTIQRTQQEDSAVYLCASSFMGDTQYFGPGTRLTVL.